The next 26 T cell receptor beta chains were all read from a single sample in a study of blood T cell repertoires in COVID-19. Sequenced by immunoSEQ multiplex PCR; TCRdb stores in-frame clones only, minus some. Among about 140,000 clones listed, around 82% were seen once. The sample consisted of peripheral blood. These receptors were obtained from a woman between 55 and 75 years old with acute or convalescent COVID-19.

The V and J genes are TRBV7-8 and TRBJ1-5; a weak D match, TRBD1 (5 bases). The germline V gene encodes CDR1 SGHVS and CDR2 FQNEAQ. V gave up 6 bases and J gave up 2 bases, with 11 bases separating them. The CDR3 runs 14 residues. In DNA form, the CDR3 reads TGTGCCAGCAGGCTTGGGGCCGGCAATCAGCCCCAGCATTTT. It yields the protein CASRLGAGNQPQHF.

The chain uses TRBV5-4 and TRBJ2-1; 14 bases agree with TRBD2. The J segment lost 6 bases and the V segment lost 5 bases, leaving 7 bases of the junction unmatched. The CDR3 runs to 16 residues. Germline loops: CDR1 SGHNT, CDR2 YYREEE (reference sequence). For the CDR3, the DNA is TGTGCCAGCAGGGGATTGACTAGCGGGAGGGGCAATGAGCAGTTCTTC. Its protein is CASRGLTSGRGNEQFF.

The chain combines TRBV9 with TRBJ1-3; tentative D call: TRBD1 (6 bases). This CDR3 region has 13 residues. V was shortened by 9 bases and J by 0 bases, with 10 bases between the two germline ends. In germline, CDR1 is SGDLS, CDR2 YYNGEE. The CDR3 DNA sequence: TGTGCCAACTCAGGGGACTCTGGAAACACCATATATTTT. Translation gives CANSGDSGNTIYF.

This clone was counted a few times. This sequence joins TRBV3-1 (or the pseudogene TRBV3-2) and TRBJ2-2; TRBD2 aligns across 10 bases. CDR1 and CDR2 (germline): LGHDT, YNNKEL (reference sequence). The CDR3 is made up of 17 amino acids. Trimming cost V 6 bases and J 1 base; bases outside gene matches: 8. CDR3 region: CASSRTSGFQNTGELFF. Here the CDR3 DNA reads TGTGCCAGCAGTCGGACTAGCGGTTTTCAGAACACCGGGGAGCTGTTTTTT.

This chain links TRBV3-1 (or the pseudogene TRBV3-2) with TRBJ2-7; tentatively, D is TRBD2 (6 bases). The CDR3 contains 13 residues. The V gene lost 4 bases and the J gene lost 3 bases, with 10 bases spanning the gap. Germline V gives CDR1 LGHDT, CDR2 YNNKEL (reference sequence). Written as DNA, the CDR3 is TGTGCCAGCAGCCGCGGGACCTACTACGAGCAGTACTTC. Its protein product is CASSRGTYYEQYF.

J is TRBJ2-5 and V is TRBV19; D is ambiguous. Germline V CDR1 and CDR2: LNHDA, SQIVND (reference sequence). V was clipped by 7 bases and J by 5 bases, with 11 bases between them. This CDR3 has 12 residues. In nucleotides, the CDR3 is TGTGCCAGTATGTCGCAGGCCGAGACCCAGTACTTC. Translation gives CASMSQAETQYF.

This clone has only a few counts. The genes are TRBV28 and TRBJ2-7, with 14 nucleotides matching TRBD2. Trimming cost V 10 bases and J 2 bases; bases outside gene matches: 10. CDR3 length: 16 residues. Germline V CDR1 and CDR2: MDHEN, SYDVKM. CDR3 amino acids: CAISPGTSGSTYEQYF. The DNA of the CDR3 is TGTGCCATCTCACCCGGGACTAGCGGGAGCACCTACGAGCAGTACTTC.

The chain links TRBV6-5 to TRBJ2-7; perhaps TRBD2 as D (5 bases). Between the trimmed V and J ends, which lost 4 bases and 2 bases, there was a span of 15 bases. Germline V lookup: CDR1 MNHEY, CDR2 SVGAGI. The CDR3 extends over 15 amino acids. The CDR3 sequence is CASSSPSRATYEQYF. CDR3 bases: TGTGCCAGCAGTTCTCCTTCGCGGGCTACCTACGAGCAGTACTTC.

The J gene is TRBJ2-7, the V gene TRBV12-3 or TRBV12-4; TRBD1 might be the D (5 bases). V lost 4 bases and J 4 bases, leaving 8 bases between the germline ends. This CDR3 region has 12 residues. CDR3 amino acids: CASSSDSYEQYF. DNA for the CDR3: TGTGCCAGCAGTTCAGACAGTTACGAGCAGTACTTC.

The V and J genes are TRBV28 and TRBJ2-1; 13 bases align to TRBD2. This CDR3 has 15 amino acids. The germline gives CDR1 MDHEN, CDR2 SYDVKM. V lost 2 bases, J lost 8 bases, and 3 bases stayed unmatched. The CDR3 DNA reads TGTGCCAGCAGTTTAACTAGCGGGAGGGCCTATGAGCAGTTCTTC. It codes for CASSLTSGRAYEQFF.

V is TRBV18 and J is TRBJ2-5; 8 positions match TRBD1. From germline, CDR1 is KGHSH and CDR2 LQKENI. This CDR3 contains 16 residues. The trim removed 3 bases at V and 5 bases at J, leaving 11 bases unmatched. The DNA for the CDR3 is TGTGCCAGCTCACCTCCCGGGACAGGAGTCTTCGAGACCCAGTACTTC. Translation: CASSPPGTGVFETQYF.

The V call is TRBV6-6, the J call TRBJ2-3; 11 nucleotides line up with TRBD2. This CDR3 region has 14 residues. Germline V gene lookup returns CDR1 MNHNY and CDR2 SVGAGI (reference sequence). Germline trimming cut 9 bases from V and 5 bases from J; bases unmatched to any gene: 7. Here the CDR3 reads CASSSGRRGDTQYF. The CDR3, as DNA: TGTGCCAGTTCTAGCGGGAGGCGAGGAGATACGCAGTATTTT.

The V and J genes are TRBV29-1 and TRBJ2-7, with D possibly matching TRBD1 (6 bases). The CDR3 totals 14 residues. Germline V lookup: CDR1 SQVTM, CDR2 ANQGSEA. The V end lost 6 bases, the J end lost 0 bases, and 15 bases lay between the germline ends. For the CDR3, the DNA is TGCAGCGTAACACGGGACACCTTCTCCTACGAGCAGTACTTC. It yields the protein CSVTRDTFSYEQYF.

The chain uses TRBV5-1 and TRBJ2-1; 11 nucleotides line up with TRBD1. Germline loops: CDR1 SGHRS, CDR2 YFSETQ. V lost 3 bases, J lost 9 bases, and 5 bases stayed unmatched. The CDR3 is made up of 14 amino acids. For the CDR3, the DNA is TGCGCCAGCAGCTCCGGACAGGGGGCGCTTGAGCAGTTCTTC. Its protein is CASSSGQGALEQFF.

The chain links TRBV24-1 to TRBJ1-3, with TRBD1 as a possible D gene (6 bases). This CDR3 spans 13 amino acids. Germline loops: CDR1 KGHDR, CDR2 SFDVKD. The ends were cut back, 1 base at V and 9 bases at J, with 9 bases in the middle. CDR3 protein: CATSDFGGGTIYF. CDR3 bases: TGTGCCACCAGTGATTTTGGGGGCGGCACCATATATTTT.

The gene calls are TRBV19 and TRBJ2-1, with D perhaps TRBD2 (6 bases). This CDR3 is 13 amino acids long. From germline, CDR1 is LNHDA and CDR2 SQIVND (reference sequence). Deletions cut 6 bases from V and 7 bases from J, with 13 bases between. The CDR3 loop reads CASSRWGENEQFF. In DNA, the CDR3 is TGTGCCAGTAGCCGGTGGGGGGAGAATGAGCAGTTCTTC.

The gene calls are TRBV9 and TRBJ1-2; 8 bases fit TRBD1. CDR1 is SGDLS and CDR2 is YYNGEE in the germline V gene. The CDR3 totals 15 residues. Trimming took 4 bases from V and 4 from J; bases not matched to a gene: 9. The CDR3, as DNA: TGTGCCAGCAGCTCCGACCAGGGGGCGGTCTATGGCTACACCTTC. It specifies CASSSDQGAVYGYTF. The complete variable domain, with remaining parts taken from reference TRBV9 and TRBJ1-2, reads DSGVTQTPKHLITATGQRVTLRCSPRSGDLSVYWYQQSLDQGLQFLIQYYNGEERAKGNILERFSAQQFPDLHSELNLSSLELGDSALYFCASSSDQGAVYGYTFGSGTRLTVV.

V gene TRBV19 combines with J gene TRBJ2-5; weak D call: TRBD1 (6 bases). The CDR3 length is 13 residues. Trimming removed 4 bases at V and 2 bases at J, with 8 bases between. The germline gives CDR1 LNHDA, CDR2 SQIVND (reference sequence). CDR3 sequence (DNA): TGTGCCAGTAGTACCGGACAGCAAGAGACCCAGTACTTC. It yields the protein CASSTGQQETQYF.

This clone showed up just a few times. Other DNA sequences in the sample encode the same CDR3. This chain joins TRBV6-5 and TRBJ2-5; D perhaps matches TRBD2 (7 bases). The germline V and J ends were trimmed by 2 bases and 4 bases, with 11 bases remaining between them. The CDR3 runs 14 residues. In germline, CDR1 is MNHEY, CDR2 SVGAGI. CDR3 DNA: TGTGCCAGCAGTTACCGCGGGGGCGGAGAGACCCAGTACTTC. Translated, it gives CASSYRGGGETQYF.

Here the CDR3 DNA reads TGTGCCAGCAGGCTGCAGGGTCTTATGAACACTGAAGCTTTCTTT. Residues: CASRLQGLMNTEAFF. The rearrangement joins TRBV2 to TRBJ1-1; maybe TRBD1 (5 bases). The germline gives CDR1 SNHLY, CDR2 FYNNEI. Trimming pared 6 bases from V and 0 bases from J, leaving 14 bases between. The CDR3 is 15 amino acids.

The chain couples TRBV28 to TRBJ2-5, with 7 positions matching TRBD2. Trimming at V came to 3 bases and at J to 9 bases, leaving 13 bases not matched to a gene. The CDR3 consists of 15 residues. The germline gives CDR1 MDHEN, CDR2 SYDVKM. CDR3 nucleotides: TGTGCCAGCAGTTTGAGATTTGCGGGAGAAGGGGCCCAGTACTTC. As protein: CASSLRFAGEGAQYF.

The J gene is TRBJ1-4, the V gene TRBV4-3, with TRBD1 matching 11 bases. Germline values: CDR1 LGHNA, CDR2 YSLEER. V was pared by 1 base and J by 7 bases, with 8 bases of the junction left unmatched. This CDR3 contains 17 residues. CDR3: CASSQGTGGAGSEKLFF. CDR3 DNA sequence: TGCGCCAGCAGCCAAGGGACAGGGGGCGCCGGGTCTGAAAAACTGTTTTTT.

The rearrangement uses TRBV19 and TRBJ2-7, with D possibly matching TRBD1 (5 bases). The germline gives CDR1 LNHDA, CDR2 SQIVND (reference sequence). The ends were cut back, 2 bases at V and 3 bases at J, with 11 bases in the middle. CDR3 length: 14 amino acids. The CDR3: CASSISKGHYEQYF. The CDR3 DNA reads TGTGCCAGTAGTATATCTAAGGGGCACTACGAGCAGTACTTC.

This chain uses TRBV6-6 with TRBJ2-7; maybe TRBD1 (6 bases). The CDR3 has 13 amino acids. The germline V and J ends were trimmed by 2 bases and 3 bases, with 8 bases remaining between them. The germline gives CDR1 MNHNY, CDR2 SVGAGI (reference sequence). CDR3 DNA sequence: TGTGCCAGCAGTTACGGACAGATCTACGAGCAGTACTTC. Amino acids: CASSYGQIYEQYF.

Regarding this clone: This sample also contains other DNA sequences that code for the same CDR3. The rearrangement joins TRBV7-2 to TRBJ2-7; TRBD2 aligns across 8 bases. The V gene end was trimmed by 1 base and the J gene end by 3 bases; junction bases not matched to a gene: 5. The length of the CDR3 is 15 residues. Germline V gene data show CDR1 as SGHTA and CDR2 as FQGNSA. CDR3 in DNA: TGTGCCAGCAGCTTAGACAGCGGGAGTAGCTACGAGCAGTACTTC. This translates into CASSLDSGSSYEQYF.

V usage is TRBV4-1 and J usage is TRBJ2-1; D possibly corresponds to TRBD2 (5 bases). The CDR3 is made up of 15 amino acids. The V end lost 1 base, the J end lost 8 bases, and 15 bases lay between the germline ends. Germline CDR1 is MGHRA and CDR2 is YSYEKL. In nucleotides, the CDR3 is TGCGCCAGCAGCCAAGGTCCAGGATTGGAGGATGAGCAGTTCTTC. Amino acids: CASSQGPGLEDEQFF.